One sample yielded the 22 T cell receptor beta chains listed below, sequenced in a study of molecular identifiers for immune sequencing clone quantification. TCRdb analysed the PCR reads with MiXCR anew, one entry per CDR3 protein. The profile covers over 35,000 distinct CDR3 sequences, with under 20% appearing a single time and approximately 6.4% taken by the ten largest. Sequencing was carried out using naive CD8+ T cells from blood, with Jurkat cell RNA spiked in. Subset in this sample: FACS-sorted CD8+CD4-CCR7+CD45RA+ naive T cells. The receptors stem from a human donor in good health. Some libraries in this study had Jurkat cell RNA spiked in.

Of note for this clonotype: Since the CDR3 does not end with the conserved phenylalanine or tryptophan, this likely comes from a read error. The chain links TRBV27 to TRBJ2-1; 7 bases line up with TRBD2. The germline V gene has CDR1 MNHEY and CDR2 SMNVEV (reference sequence). The CDR3 has 16 amino acids. Trimming at V came to 8 bases and at J to 0 bases, leaving 10 bases not matched to a gene. DNA for the CDR3: TGTGCCAGCCGCCAAAAAGCGGGGCGCTCCTACAATGAGCAGTTCCTC. Translating gives CASRQKAGRSYNEQFL.

The count of this clonotype is one. This chain's CDR3 is CSARPYRDRDDYGYTF. CDR3 coding DNA: TGCAGTGCTAGACCCTACCGGGACAGGGATGATTATGGCTACACCTTC. V gene TRBV20-1 combines with J gene TRBJ1-2; the match to TRBD1 covers 9 bases. Germline V gene data show CDR1 as DFQATT and CDR2 as SNEGSKA (reference sequence). V lost 2 bases and J lost 5; bases outside the gene matches: 12. The CDR3 length is 16 residues.

Note on this clonotype: A read error is possible here, since a much larger clone lies one base away. V gene TRBV20-1 combines with J gene TRBJ2-7, with D perhaps matching TRBD1 (6 bases). CDR3 length equals 17 residues. The germline V gene has CDR1 DFQATT and CDR2 SNEGSKA (reference sequence). The CDR3 nucleotides read TGCAGTGCCCAGGACAGACTTTTCCCCCTATTTCCCTACGAGCAGTGCTTC. Translation gives CSAQDRLFPLFPYEQCF.

This chain connects TRBV27 to TRBJ2-6; 7 bases line up with TRBD1. This CDR3 comprises 17 residues. The germline CDR1 and CDR2 sequences are MNHEY and SMNVEV (reference sequence). The junction had 7 bases not matched to a gene; V was cut back by 5 bases and J by 0 bases. The CDR3 sequence is CASSQDRKLSGANVLTF. CDR3 DNA sequence: TGTGCCAGCAGTCAGGACAGGAAACTCTCTGGGGCCAACGTCCTGACTTTC.

The CDR3, as DNA: TGTGCCAGCAGCTCCGTCCGTGTGGGTAGTTACTACGAGCAGTACTTC. This encodes CASSSVRVGSYYEQYF. This chain uses TRBV7-9 with TRBJ2-7; D gene uncertain. The CDR3 covers 16 residues. V shed 4 bases and J shed 3 bases, with 19 bases lying between them. Germline loops: CDR1 SEHNR, CDR2 FQNEAQ (reference sequence).

As for this clonotype: One base away lies a much larger clone, so this may be a sequencing read error. V is TRBV28 and J is TRBJ2-4, with TRBD1 matching over 7 bases. Germline V gives CDR1 MDHEN, CDR2 SYDVKM. The CDR3 length is 12 residues. The trim removed 2 bases at V and 9 bases at J, leaving 1 base unmatched. The CDR3 DNA is TGTGCCAGCAGTTTAGGACAGGCCATTCAGTACTTC. Translation: CASSLGQAIQYF.

This clonotype has at least ten counts. CDR3 loop: CASSLLAGRGEQYF. The CDR3 nucleotides are TGTGCCAGCAGTTTACTAGCGGGAAGGGGTGAGCAGTACTTC. The gene calls are TRBV6-4 and TRBJ2-7; 10 positions agree with TRBD2. This CDR3 contains 14 residues. The germline gives CDR1 MRHNA, CDR2 SNTAGT. J lost 7 bases, V lost 5 bases, and 8 bases had no gene match.

The sample holds a few counts of this clonotype. The chain carries TRBV28 and TRBJ2-3; 11 bases line up with TRBD2. The CDR3 sequence is 16 residues long. V lost 4 bases and J lost 4; bases outside the gene matches: 7. Looked up from germline, CDR1 is MDHEN and CDR2 is SYDVKM. CDR3 sequence: CASSSGLAGPPDTQYF. The CDR3 DNA follows: TGTGCCAGCAGTTCCGGACTAGCGGGTCCCCCAGATACGCAGTATTTT.

Ten or more counts support this clonotype. The chain couples TRBV28 to TRBJ2-7; D is unclear. The germline V gene has CDR1 MDHEN and CDR2 SYDVKM. The CDR3 is 14 residues long. Trimming removed 4 bases at V and 6 bases at J, with 16 bases between. The CDR3 loop is CASSYSSLDREQYF. In DNA form, the CDR3 reads TGTGCCAGCAGTTACTCCAGCCTAGATCGCGAGCAGTACTTC.

The rearrangement joins TRBV5-6 to TRBJ2-1; D tentatively reads TRBD1 or TRBD2 (5 bases each). V was shortened by 5 bases and J by 7 bases, with 13 bases between the two germline ends. The V gene's germline CDR1 is SGHDT and CDR2 YYEEEE. The CDR3 runs to 13 residues. The CDR3 region is CASSHGAGNEQFF. CDR3 coding DNA: TGTGCCAGCAGTCATGGGGCGGGTAATGAGCAGTTCTTC.

A note on this clonotype: This may come from a read error, since a much larger clone is one base off. This rearrangement joins TRBV14 to TRBJ2-7, with D possibly called TRBD1 or TRBD2 (5 bases each). CDR1 and CDR2 (germline): SGHDN, FVKESK. The CDR3 totals 14 residues. Here the CDR3 DNA reads TGTGCCGGCAGCCAAGTCGCTGGGGGATACGAGCAGTACTTC. This translates into CAGSQVAGGYEQYF.

This clonotype was found a few times. This chain links TRBV29-1 with TRBJ1-2; D uncertain. V dropped 5 bases and J dropped 0 bases, with 4 bases sitting between them. CDR1 is SQVTM and CDR2 is ANQGSEA in the germline V gene. This CDR3 comprises 11 residues. DNA for the CDR3: TGCAGCGTTTTTACTAACTATGGCTACACCTTC. It translates to CSVFTNYGYTF.

This clonotype showed up many times. A much more abundant neighbour one base away suggests this may be a read error. The gene calls are TRBV7-2 and TRBJ2-7; D uncertain. The CDR3 runs to 11 residues. Germline CDR1 reads SGHTA; CDR2 reads FQGNSA. V gave up 4 bases and J gave up 3 bases, with 4 bases separating them. The chain's CDR3 is CASSSYYEQYF. The DNA for the CDR3 is TGTGCCAGCAGCTCCTACTACGAGCAGTACTTC.

This clonotype was picked up many times. DNA for the CDR3: TGTGCCAGTATACAGGGGGCTAACTCCTACGAGCAGTACTTC. Protein: CASIQGANSYEQYF. The V and J genes are TRBV28 and TRBJ2-7, with TRBD1 matching over 9 bases. This CDR3 is 14 amino acids long. Trimming at V came to 9 bases and at J to 0 bases, leaving 6 bases not matched to a gene. Germline V CDR1 and CDR2: MDHEN, SYDVKM.

This chain connects TRBV13 to TRBJ2-7; 7 bases are shared with TRBD2. Germline values: CDR1 PRHDT, CDR2 FYEKMQ (reference sequence). After removal of 5 bases from V and 4 bases from J, the junction contained 5 bases not matched to a gene. This CDR3 is 13 amino acids long. As DNA, the CDR3 is TGTGCCAGCAGCATTGCGGGAGTGTACGAGCAGTACTTC. Its protein is CASSIAGVYEQYF.

There are a few counts of this clonotype. V usage is TRBV9 and J usage is TRBJ2-1, with a weak D call TRBD1 (6 bases). The germline CDR1 and CDR2 sequences are SGDLS and YYNGEE. This CDR3 spans 16 amino acids. Trimming took off 3 bases at V and 0 bases at J, with 13 bases between the two ends. The CDR3 sequence is CASSGGTRASYNEQFF. The DNA of the CDR3 is TGTGCCAGCAGCGGGGGGACACGCGCCTCCTACAATGAGCAGTTCTTC.

The chain recombines TRBV28 with TRBJ2-2; 8 positions match TRBD1. The germline gives CDR1 MDHEN, CDR2 SYDVKM. The length of the CDR3 is 15 residues. J lost 1 base, V lost 3 bases, and 1 base had no gene match. This CDR3 is CASSFGTGNTGELFF. CDR3 nucleotide sequence: TGTGCCAGCAGTTTCGGGACAGGGAACACCGGGGAGCTGTTTTTT.

As to this clonotype: A much more abundant neighbour one base away suggests this may be a read error. This likely comes from a read error, as the CDR3 has no conserved phenylalanine or tryptophan at its end. The chain uses TRBV24-1 and TRBJ1-1; D ambiguous. Deletions cut 10 bases from V and 9 bases from J, with 14 bases between. The CDR3 runs to 11 residues. Per the germline V gene, CDR1 is KGHDR and CDR2 is SFDVKD. The DNA for the CDR3 is TGTGCCACTTCGAGAGGAAGAAAAGCTTTCCTT. Residues: CATSRGRKAFL.

This clonotype was seen once. The gene calls are TRBV5-6 and TRBJ2-1; D is uncertain. V dropped 2 bases and J dropped 7 bases, with 7 bases sitting between them. The CDR3 covers 12 residues. Germline CDR1 and CDR2: SGHDT and YYEEEE. The CDR3 loop is CASSFGWNEQFF. The CDR3 DNA reads TGTGCCAGCAGCTTCGGTTGGAATGAGCAGTTCTTC.

Many counts were recorded for this clonotype. The chain carries TRBV29-1 and TRBJ2-1; no clear D. Trimming pared 8 bases from V and 1 base from J, leaving 15 bases between. The CDR3 length is 14 residues. From germline, CDR1 is SQVTM and CDR2 ANQGSEA. The CDR3 bases are TGCAGCTACGCAGGAGAGTGGTCCTACAATGAGCAGTTCTTC. Residues: CSYAGEWSYNEQFF.

With respect to this clonotype: A much more abundant neighbour one base away suggests this may be a read error. The final CDR3 position lacks the conserved phenylalanine or tryptophan, pointing to a likely read error. The CDR3 DNA is TGTGCCAGCAGTTTAGGGGAGCTCCTCCACATT. This encodes CASSLGELLHI. This chain links TRBV12-3 or TRBV12-4 with TRBJ1-6; no definite D call. The CDR3 covers 11 residues. V was clipped by 1 base and J by 15 bases, with 7 bases between them.

This clonotype was picked up many times. The chain links TRBV7-9 to TRBJ2-7; possibly TRBD1 or TRBD2 for D (5 bases each). Germline lookup yields CDR1 SEHNR and CDR2 FQNEAQ (reference sequence). The CDR3 has 17 amino acids. V lost 4 bases and J 4 bases, leaving 23 bases between the germline ends. The CDR3: CASSSTYSLGEWYEQYF. The CDR3 nucleotides read TGTGCCAGCAGCTCAACATACTCCTTAGGGGAGTGGTACGAGCAGTACTTC.